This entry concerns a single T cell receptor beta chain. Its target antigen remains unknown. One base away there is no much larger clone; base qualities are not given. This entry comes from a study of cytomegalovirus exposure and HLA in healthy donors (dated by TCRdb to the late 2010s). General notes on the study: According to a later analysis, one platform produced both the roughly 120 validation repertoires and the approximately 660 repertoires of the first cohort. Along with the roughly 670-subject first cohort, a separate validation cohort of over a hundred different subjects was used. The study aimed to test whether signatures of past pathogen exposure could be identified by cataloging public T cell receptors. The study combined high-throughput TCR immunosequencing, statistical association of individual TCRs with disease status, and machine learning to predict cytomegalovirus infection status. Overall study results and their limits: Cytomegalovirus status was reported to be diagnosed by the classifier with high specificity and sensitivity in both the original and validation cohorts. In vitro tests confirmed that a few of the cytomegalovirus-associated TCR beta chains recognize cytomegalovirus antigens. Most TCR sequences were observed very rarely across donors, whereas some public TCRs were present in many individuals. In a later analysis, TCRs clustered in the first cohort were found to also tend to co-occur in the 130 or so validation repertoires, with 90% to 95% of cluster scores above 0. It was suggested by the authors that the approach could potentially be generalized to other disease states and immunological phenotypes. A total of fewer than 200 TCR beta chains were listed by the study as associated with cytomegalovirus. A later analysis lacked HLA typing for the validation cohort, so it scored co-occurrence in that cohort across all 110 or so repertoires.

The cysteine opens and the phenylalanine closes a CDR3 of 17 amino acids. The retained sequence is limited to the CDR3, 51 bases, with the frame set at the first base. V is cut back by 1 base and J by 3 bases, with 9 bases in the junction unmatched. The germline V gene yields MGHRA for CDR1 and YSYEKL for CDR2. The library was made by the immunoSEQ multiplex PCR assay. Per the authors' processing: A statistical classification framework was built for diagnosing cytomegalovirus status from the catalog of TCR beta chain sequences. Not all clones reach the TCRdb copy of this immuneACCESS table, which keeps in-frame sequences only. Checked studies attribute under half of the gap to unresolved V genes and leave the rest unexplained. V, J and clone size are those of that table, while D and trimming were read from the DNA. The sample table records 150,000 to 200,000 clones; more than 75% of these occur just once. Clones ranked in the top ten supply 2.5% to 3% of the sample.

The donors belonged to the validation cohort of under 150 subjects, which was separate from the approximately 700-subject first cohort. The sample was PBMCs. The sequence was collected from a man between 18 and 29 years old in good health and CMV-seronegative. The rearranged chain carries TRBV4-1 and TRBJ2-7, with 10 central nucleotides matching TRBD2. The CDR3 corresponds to CASSQVVGAGGVYEQYF. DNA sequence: TGCGCCAGCAGCCAAGTTGTAGGAGCGGGAGGGGTCTACGAGCAGTACTTC.